In this sample, the clone carrying this T cell receptor beta chain turned up a few times. Its antigen remains unknown. The trim removed 4 bases at V and 5 bases at J, leaving 7 bases unmatched. The germline V gene encodes CDR1 WNHNN and CDR2 SYGVQD (reference sequence). The CDR3 is 14 residues long. TCRdb keeps only in-frame clones here, not all; method: immunoSEQ multiplex PCR. The sample includes over 4,500 clones, 77% of them seen just once. The sample belongs to a study of chemoradiotherapy in HPV16-positive cancers. At the level of the study: A couple of HPV16-positive patients' cells yielded candidate HPV-specific clones and common motifs. Study-wide results and caveats: The functional HPV-specific definition rests on just two HPV16-positive patients. Better recurrence-free survival went with HPV-responsive T-cell expansion in HPV16-positive patients. During treatment, candidate HPV-specific clones and E7-related motifs expanded in tumor.

The clonotype comes from a human donor with HPV-associated anogenital cancer. Here the sequenced sample was tumor tissue, taken from a patient who underwent chemoradiotherapy. J is TRBJ2-7 and V is TRBV10-1, with 8 bases matching TRBD2. In DNA form, the CDR3 reads TGCGCCAGCAGTGCCAGCGGGAGACACCACGAGCAGTACTTC. Protein sequence: CASSASGRHHEQYF.